The TCR beta chain under discussion was sequenced for a study of breast tumors, draining lymph nodes, adjacent tissues. This clonotype was seen many times. Samples came from axillary lymph nodes draining the breast cancer. TCRdb reanalysed the multiplex PCR reads using MiXCR and keeps one entry per CDR3 protein. In the table there are 150,000 to 200,000 distinct CDR3 sequences, about 30% of which are singletons. This CDR3 has 12 residues. V gave up 0 bases and J gave up 4 bases, with 4 bases separating them. This receptor was taken from a female donor with breast cancer. Some clones in this sample may be carry-over from other donors' samples. This chain connects TRBV12-3 or TRBV12-4 to TRBJ2-7; D not resolved. The specimen sequenced was axillary lymph node tissue. DNA for the CDR3: TGTGCCAGCAGTTTAGCGCATTACGAGCAGTACTTC. It specifies CASSLAHYEQYF.